What follows describes a single T cell receptor (beta chain). Its antigen remains unidentified. These data come from a study of cytomegalovirus exposure and HLA in healthy donors. Study conclusions and caveats: In vitro confirmation showed a few CMV-associated chains to be CMV antigen specific. The investigators catalogued 150 to 200 TCR beta chains as cytomegalovirus-associated.

Here immunoSEQ multiplex PCR was the method, and the copy in TCRdb shows in-frame clones only, minus some. The table lists some 48,000 clones, 85% to 95% of them singletons. This receptor was taken from a woman aged 18-29 years in good health and CMV-seropositive. Sequenced: PBMCs.

CDR3 nucleotides: TGTGCCAGCAGCTTAGGAGTTCAAGAGACCCAGTACTTC. This translates into CASSLGVQETQYF. The chain uses TRBV11-2 and TRBJ2-5; D is unresolved. Germline V gene sequence: CDR1 SGHAT, CDR2 FQNNGV. CDR3 size: 13 residues. V was cut by 1 base and J by 2 bases, with 5 bases left in between.